This T cell receptor (beta chain) appears in the sequencing data of a study of cytomegalovirus exposure and HLA in healthy donors. Findings of the study overall: Several V segments, TRBV6-2 and TRBV6-3 among them, could not be told apart and were dropped. Near-uniform donor sequencing depth was presumed by presence/absence analyses.

The V segment lost 7 bases and the J segment 6 bases; nucleotides outside the gene matches: 10. The CDR3 length is 14 residues. CDR1 MDHEN and CDR2 SYDVKM come from the germline V gene. Note on this clone: Its target is unknown.

This PCR relied on a set of 60 Vbeta primers and 13 Jbeta primers. Libraries were prepared by immunoSEQ multiplex PCR; TCRdb keeps only in-frame clonotypes and omits some of them. The table records 120,000 to 150,000 clones, 70% of them present only once. The origin of this receptor is a woman in her 30s in good health and CMV-seronegative. The sequenced material came from PBMCs. The genes are TRBV28 and TRBJ1-2, with TRBD1 matching over 8 bases. The CDR3: CASTFDRGFNGYTF. The CDR3 region has the DNA TGTGCCAGCACCTTCGACAGGGGATTTAATGGCTACACCTTC.